Sequencing of this T cell receptor beta chain was carried out in a study of control samples from healthy donors and cancer patients (dated by TCRdb to 2019 to 2021). Library preparation employed the immunoSEQ multiplex PCR assay. TCRdb re-hosts the immuneACCESS table, in-frame sequences only. Its copies lack some clones; in the studies checked, an unresolved V gene accounts for under half of them, and the cause for the rest is not known. Present in this sample are 75,000 to 100,000 clones, 85% to 90% of which were seen just once. The ten most abundant clones make up 1.3% of the sample. The CDR3 numbers 16 residues from cysteine through phenylalanine. Just CDR3 DNA is preserved here, 48 bases in frame from base 1. The germline V gene (reference sequence) supplies CDR1 SGHAT and CDR2 FQDESV. V drops 5 bases and J drops 5 bases, leaving 20 bases in between. This clone showed up just once. Its antigen specificity is not known. Base quality data are lacking; no much larger clone is found one base away.

Source material: blood. The receptor chain draws on TRBV11-1 and TRBJ2-3; the D gene could be either TRBD1 or TRBD2, each agreeing at 5 bases. The source is a woman in her forties or fifties in good health. The nucleotide sequence is TGTGCCAGCAGCGGCGACAGAGGGGTTAGTAAAGATACGCAGTATTTT. Its amino acids are CASSGDRGVSKDTQYF.